The entry below gives a single T cell receptor (beta chain) sequence along with its context. 60 Vbeta and 13 Jbeta primers were used in PCR. Assay: immunoSEQ multiplex PCR; the TCRdb copy retains only in-frame clones and omits some. Of about 130,000 clones listed, around three quarters were seen once; the top ten hold about 13%. The CDR3 runs to 15 residues. After removal of 1 base from V and 4 bases from J, the junction contained 7 bases not matched to a gene. Germline lookup yields CDR1 LGHNA and CDR2 YSLEER. This sample is part of a study of cytomegalovirus exposure and HLA in healthy donors. The receptor comes from a woman aged 55-70 years in good health and CMV-seropositive. Sequenced input: PBMCs. The chain couples TRBV4-3 to TRBJ2-7; 7 bases agree with TRBD2. The CDR3 is CASSQGGGIAYEQYF. DNA for the CDR3: TGCGCCAGCAGCCAAGGGGGGGGGATCGCGTACGAGCAGTACTTC.